Each of the 32 T cell receptor beta chains below was sequenced from the same sample in a study of T cell responses to AZD1222 COVID-19 vaccine (dated by TCRdb to the early 2020s). The library was generated by the immunoSEQ multiplex PCR assay. TCRdb mirrors the immuneACCESS table, restricted to in-frame sequences. Some clones are absent from its copies; in checked studies, under half trace to an unresolved V gene, and the reason for the others is unknown. A total of approximately 150,000 clones appear in this sample, 85% to 90% of them only once. In total, the top ten clones hold approximately 1.8% of the sample. Read against the paper, the sample's time point label means: baseline before first vaccination. The specimen was peripheral blood, collected on day 0 of AZD1222 vaccination. The receptor set was obtained from an adult in good health.

This clone showed up just once. J is TRBJ1-5 and V is TRBV6-2 or TRBV6-3, with TRBD1 matching 10 bases. CDR3 length: 13 amino acids. Germline CDR1 is MNHEY and CDR2 is SVGEGT. Trimming removed 6 bases from V and 5 bases from J; junction bases left unmatched: 1. The CDR3 region has the DNA TGTGCCAGCAGCGACAGGGGGCATCAGCCCCAGCATTTT. Protein: CASSDRGHQPQHF.

V usage is TRBV20-1 and J usage is TRBJ2-1; no reliable D call. CDR1 and CDR2 (germline): DFQATT, SNEGSKA (reference sequence). This CDR3 spans 11 amino acids. The V gene lost 5 bases and the J gene lost 5 bases, with 7 bases spanning the gap. As DNA, the CDR3 is TGCAGTGCTGAGGTGAACAATGAGCAGTTCTTC. Encoded protein: CSAEVNNEQFF.

V gene TRBV20-1 combines with J gene TRBJ2-7; TRBD2 might be the D (6 bases). Trimming pared 5 bases from V and 3 bases from J, leaving 8 bases between. CDR1 is DFQATT and CDR2 is SNEGSKA in the germline V gene (reference sequence). The CDR3 totals 11 residues. CDR3 nucleotide sequence: TGCAGTGCTCGGGAGTTCTACGAGCAGTACTTC. This sequence encodes CSAREFYEQYF.

The rearrangement uses TRBV7-3 and TRBJ1-1; the D gene is possibly TRBD1 (6 bases). V dropped 5 bases and J dropped 4 bases, with 14 bases sitting between them. CDR3 size: 14 residues. The germline CDR1 and CDR2 sequences are SGHTA and FQGTGA. CDR3 DNA: TGTGCCAGCAGCAGGGGAGGGGGGAGCACTGAAGCTTTCTTT. Translation gives CASSRGGGSTEAFF. Full variable domain (missing parts from reference TRBV7-3 and TRBJ1-1): GAGVSQTPSNKVTEKGKYVELRCDPISGHTALYWYRQSLGQGPEFLIYFQGTGAADDSGLPNDRFFAVRPEGSVSTLKIQRTERGDSAVYLCASSRGGGSTEAFFGQGTRLTVV.

The rearrangement links TRBV6-5 to TRBJ1-2, with 7 bases fitting TRBD1. Germline CDR1 reads MNHEY; CDR2 reads SVGAGI. Germline trimming cut 0 bases from V and 3 bases from J; bases unmatched to any gene: 4. The CDR3 covers 15 residues. This chain's CDR3 is CASSYSQQGHYGYTF. The CDR3 nucleotides read TGTGCCAGCAGTTACTCGCAACAGGGGCACTATGGCTACACCTTC.

This clone was detected a few times. The chain recombines TRBV28 with TRBJ2-1; D gene unclear. The CDR3 has 12 amino acids. Per germline, CDR1 MDHEN and CDR2 SYDVKM. The germline V and J ends were trimmed by 6 bases and 5 bases, with 8 bases remaining between them. The CDR3 DNA follows: TGTGCCAGCAGGGAGAACCACAATGAGCAGTTCTTC. Translated, it gives CASRENHNEQFF.

The chain carries TRBV5-6 and TRBJ1-5; D call uncertain. CDR3 length: 15 amino acids. Trimming removed 4 bases at V and 6 bases at J, with 17 bases between. The germline V gene encodes CDR1 SGHDT and CDR2 YYEEEE. This CDR3 reads CASSLGLTRSQPQHF. CDR3 in DNA: TGTGCCAGCAGCCTCGGGCTGACTCGGTCTCAGCCCCAGCATTTT.

The chain links TRBV25-1 to TRBJ1-4; D not resolved. In germline, CDR1 is MGHDK, CDR2 SYGVNS. This CDR3 is built from 15 residues. With 1 base removed from V and 0 bases from J, the gap between germline ends came to 6 bases. The CDR3 loop is CASSEFRPTNEKLFF. CDR3 nucleotides: TGTGCCAGCAGTGAATTCCGGCCAACTAATGAAAAACTGTTTTTT. The full variable domain, rest sourced from reference TRBV25-1 and TRBJ1-4, is EADIYQTPRYLVIGTGKKITLECSQTMGHDKMYWYQQDPGMELHLIHYSYGVNSTEKGDLSSESTVSRIRTEHFPLTLESARPSHTSQYLCASSEFRPTNEKLFFGSGTQLSVL.

The gene calls are TRBV14 and TRBJ1-1, with D perhaps matching TRBD1 (6 bases). The CDR3 covers 13 residues. The germline gives CDR1 SGHDN, CDR2 FVKESK. Trimming removed 9 bases at V and 9 bases at J, with 20 bases between. The CDR3 is CASSLAGVMQAFF. The DNA for the CDR3 is TGTGCCAGTTCCCTAGCAGGGGTAATGCAAGCTTTCTTT.

The rearrangement links TRBV5-1 to TRBJ2-5; 11 bases fit TRBD2. The CDR3 totals 16 residues. V lost 4 bases, J lost 1 base, and 6 bases stayed unmatched. Per the germline V gene, CDR1 is SGHRS and CDR2 is YFSETQ. CDR3 sequence reads: CASSGGLAVIQETQYF. The DNA of the CDR3 is TGCGCCAGCAGCGGGGGACTAGCGGTCATCCAAGAGACCCAGTACTTC.

The V call is TRBV6-1, the J call TRBJ2-3; no clear D gene. Germline V gene lookup returns CDR1 MNHNS and CDR2 SASEGT. V lost 3 bases to trimming and J lost 2 bases, with 9 bases between them. The length of the CDR3 is 14 residues. The CDR3 DNA is TGTGCCAGCAGTGACAGAGGATACACAGATACGCAGTATTTT. Translating it yields CASSDRGYTDTQYF.

The chain recombines TRBV18 with TRBJ1-1; the D gene is possibly TRBD1 (6 bases). Trimming shortened V by 2 bases and J by 4 bases, and 11 bases separated the two germline ends. This CDR3 has 14 amino acids. The germline V gene has CDR1 KGHSH and CDR2 LQKENI. Here the CDR3 reads CASSPVQGSTEAFF. The CDR3 DNA is TGTGCCAGCTCACCAGTTCAGGGGAGCACTGAAGCTTTCTTT.

The chain couples TRBV30 to TRBJ1-2, with D maybe TRBD1 (6 bases). Trimming shortened V by 5 bases and J by 4 bases, and 17 bases separated the two germline ends. The CDR3 consists of 14 residues. Germline V gives CDR1 GTSNPN, CDR2 SVGIG (reference sequence). Here the CDR3 reads CAWASGARIYGYTF. The CDR3 region has the DNA TGTGCCTGGGCCTCGGGGGCCAGGATCTATGGCTACACCTTC.

The chain uses TRBV28 and TRBJ2-2; D is tentatively TRBD1 or TRBD2 (5 bases each). CDR3 length equals 13 residues. Germline V gives CDR1 MDHEN, CDR2 SYDVKM. The germline V and J ends were trimmed by 6 bases and 3 bases, with 8 bases remaining between them. The CDR3 reads CASSRGDTGELFF. DNA for the CDR3: TGTGCCAGCAGCCGAGGGGACACCGGGGAGCTGTTTTTT.

The chain carries TRBV7-3 and TRBJ2-3, with 12 bases matching TRBD2. The CDR3 spans 16 residues. Germline lookup yields CDR1 SGHTA and CDR2 FQGTGA. J gave up 4 bases and V 2 bases, and 4 bases lay outside the gene matches. The CDR3 region is CASSLPGLAGADTQYF. DNA of the CDR3: TGTGCCAGCAGCTTACCGGGACTAGCGGGTGCAGATACGCAGTATTTT.

V is TRBV12-3 or TRBV12-4 and J is TRBJ2-1, with D hard to call. V was trimmed by 4 bases and J by 12 bases, leaving 13 bases between them. The CDR3 is 12 residues long. The CDR3 is CASSSAPARQFF. CDR3 bases: TGTGCCAGCAGTTCCGCACCAGCTAGGCAGTTCTTC.

Concerning this clone itself: This CDR3 is also generated by other DNA sequences in the sample. The V gene is TRBV14, the J gene TRBJ1-1; D is unclear. Germline loops: CDR1 SGHDN, CDR2 FVKESK. This CDR3 has 13 residues. V lost 3 bases and J lost 0, with 5 bases in between. Here the CDR3 DNA reads TGTGCCAGCAGCCAGGGAATGAACACTGAAGCTTTCTTT. This codes for CASSQGMNTEAFF.

The rearrangement links TRBV5-5 to TRBJ1-5; possible D gene TRBD1, 5 bases. V was clipped by 3 bases and J by 6 bases, with 22 bases between them. The CDR3 is 17 amino acids. Germline V gene sequence: CDR1 SGHKS, CDR2 YYEKEE (reference sequence). For the CDR3, the DNA is TGTGCCAGCAGCTCCGGAGAAGCGGCTTGGGGGATTCAGCCCCAGCATTTT. This translates into CASSSGEAAWGIQPQHF. Filled out from reference TRBV5-5 and TRBJ1-5, the complete variable domain reads DAGVTQSPTHLIKTRGQQVTLRCSPISGHKSVSWYQQVLGQGPQFIFQYYEKEERGRGNFPDRFSARQFPNYSSELNVNALLLGDSALYLCASSSGEAAWGIQPQHFGDGTRLSIL.

The V call is TRBV6-2 or TRBV6-3, the J call TRBJ2-7, with 7 bases that match TRBD2. The CDR3 has 14 residues. Per germline, CDR1 MNHEY and CDR2 SVGEGT. Trimming removed 4 bases from V and 3 bases from J; junction bases left unmatched: 6. This CDR3 reads CASSSTSSIYEQYV. The CDR3 DNA reads as TGTGCCAGCAGTTCGACTAGCAGCATCTACGAGCAGTACGTC.

The genes are TRBV28 and TRBJ1-5; possibly TRBD1 for D (5 bases). In germline, CDR1 is MDHEN, CDR2 SYDVKM. Trimming removed 5 bases from V and 7 bases from J, with 15 bases in between. The CDR3 covers 14 residues. CDR3 DNA sequence: TGTGCCAGCAGTATTCTGGGACGAGAGCAGCCCCAGCATTTT. Translation gives CASSILGREQPQHF.

This rearrangement joins TRBV6-5 to TRBJ1-5; TRBD1 matches 7 bases. Trimming removed 10 bases from V and 8 bases from J; junction bases left unmatched: 8. The germline CDR1 and CDR2 sequences are MNHEY and SVGAGI. This CDR3 spans 12 amino acids. The CDR3 is CATRQGTEPQHF. In nucleotides, the CDR3 is TGTGCCACCCGACAGGGTACCGAGCCCCAGCATTTT.

This clone showed up just a few times. J is TRBJ1-1 and V is TRBV12-5, with D tentatively TRBD1 (6 bases). The CDR3 covers 13 residues. V gave up 10 bases and J gave up 4 bases, with 16 bases separating them. CDR1 is LGHNT, CDR2 FRNRAP, per germline. The CDR3: CATSGVEGTEAFF. In nucleotides, the CDR3 is TGTGCTACCTCAGGGGTAGAGGGCACTGAAGCTTTCTTT.

This clone turned up a few times. J is TRBJ1-6 and V is TRBV4-3; D ambiguous. V gave up 0 bases and J gave up 4 bases, with 7 bases separating them. Germline-derived CDR1 and CDR2 are LGHNA and YSLEER. This CDR3 has 15 amino acids. CDR3 DNA sequence: TGCGCCAGCAGCCAAGAATGGATATATAATTCACCCCTCCACTTT. Its translation: CASSQEWIYNSPLHF.

The chain joins TRBV29-1 to TRBJ2-7; D call uncertain. With 1 base removed from V and 5 bases from J, the gap between germline ends came to 9 bases. Germline CDR1 and CDR2: SQVTM and ANQGSEA. The CDR3 has 12 residues. In DNA, the CDR3 is TGCAGCGTTGAAGGACTGTCCAACGAGCAGTACTTC. Translation: CSVEGLSNEQYF.

The CDR3 loop reads CASRPDGAQAEAFF. DNA for the CDR3: TGTGCCAGCAGACCTGACGGAGCCCAGGCTGAAGCTTTCTTT. The chain couples TRBV6-6 to TRBJ1-1; D is uncertain. Germline V gene sequence: CDR1 MNHNY, CDR2 SVGAGI (reference sequence). The CDR3 is 14 residues long. V lost 6 bases and J 6 bases, leaving 17 bases between the germline ends.

This chain links TRBV29-1 with TRBJ1-1; 7 nucleotides agree with TRBD1. The CDR3 totals 16 residues. V lost 6 bases to trimming and J lost 0 bases; unmatched junction nucleotides: 13. The germline CDR1 and CDR2 sequences are SQVTM and ANQGSEA. CDR3 region: CSVAGQSLIMNTEAFF. As DNA, the CDR3 is TGCAGCGTAGCGGGACAGTCATTAATAATGAACACTGAAGCTTTCTTT.

V gene TRBV3-1 (or the pseudogene TRBV3-2) combines with J gene TRBJ1-1; 8 bases match TRBD1. V was pared by 0 bases and J by 5 bases, with 14 bases of the junction left unmatched. The CDR3 length is 18 residues. Germline V gene data show CDR1 as LGHDT and CDR2 as YNNKEL (reference sequence). Here the CDR3 reads CASSQDLRQGFLGTEAFF. In DNA form, the CDR3 reads TGTGCCAGCAGCCAAGATTTGAGACAGGGGTTTCTCGGAACTGAAGCTTTCTTT.

The chain combines TRBV24-1 with TRBJ2-1, with a weak D call TRBD2 (6 bases). This CDR3 region has 16 residues. The germline V and J ends were trimmed by 3 bases and 2 bases, with 13 bases remaining between them. Germline CDR1 and CDR2: KGHDR and SFDVKD. The CDR3 region is CATSDPRRGAYNEQFF. The CDR3 DNA reads TGTGCCACCAGTGATCCTCGGCGCGGGGCCTACAATGAGCAGTTCTTC.

This clone was recorded once. The rearrangement uses TRBV5-4 and TRBJ1-2; 8 nucleotides match TRBD1. The CDR3 consists of 13 residues. Germline trimming cut 3 bases from V and 6 bases from J; bases unmatched to any gene: 4. From germline, CDR1 is SGHNT and CDR2 YYREEE (reference sequence). CDR3 in amino acids: CASSWTGRNGYTF. The CDR3 DNA sequence: TGTGCCAGCAGCTGGACAGGGAGGAATGGCTACACCTTC.

The rearrangement joins TRBV5-5 to TRBJ2-4, with D perhaps matching TRBD1 (6 bases). Germline CDR1 and CDR2: SGHKS and YYEKEE (reference sequence). With 3 bases removed from V and 5 bases from J, the gap between germline ends came to 15 bases. The CDR3 runs 15 residues. The CDR3 here is CASSSLQGKQNIQYF. DNA for the CDR3: TGTGCCAGCAGCTCCTTACAGGGTAAACAAAACATTCAGTACTTC.

The chain employs TRBV29-1 and TRBJ2-7; D is ambiguous. The ends were cut back, 6 bases at V and 3 bases at J, with 15 bases in the middle. Germline V CDR1 and CDR2: SQVTM, ANQGSEA. CDR3 length equals 13 residues. The CDR3 reads CSVNGPESYEQYF. CDR3 coding DNA: TGCAGCGTCAACGGTCCCGAGAGCTACGAGCAGTACTTC.

The chain combines TRBV7-8 with TRBJ2-5; the D is unclear. V was trimmed by 5 bases and J by 3 bases, leaving 16 bases between them. This CDR3 contains 15 residues. CDR1 is SGHVS and CDR2 is FQNEAQ in the germline V gene. In DNA form, the CDR3 reads TGTGCCAGCAGCCTCGGCAGCCCGCGGAAAGAGACCCAGTACTTC. This gives the protein CASSLGSPRKETQYF.